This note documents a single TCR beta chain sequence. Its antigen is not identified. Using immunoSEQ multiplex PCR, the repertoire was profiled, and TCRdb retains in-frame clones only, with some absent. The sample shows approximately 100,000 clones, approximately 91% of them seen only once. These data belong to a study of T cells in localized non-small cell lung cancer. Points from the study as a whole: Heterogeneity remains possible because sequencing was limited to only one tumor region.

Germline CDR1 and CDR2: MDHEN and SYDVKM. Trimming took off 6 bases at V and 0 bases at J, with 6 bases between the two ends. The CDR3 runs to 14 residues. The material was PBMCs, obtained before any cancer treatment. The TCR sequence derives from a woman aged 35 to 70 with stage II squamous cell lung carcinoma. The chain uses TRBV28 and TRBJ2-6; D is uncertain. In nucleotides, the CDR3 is TGTGCCAGCAGGGGGTTCTCTGGGGCCAACGTCCTGACTTTC. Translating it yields CASRGFSGANVLTF.